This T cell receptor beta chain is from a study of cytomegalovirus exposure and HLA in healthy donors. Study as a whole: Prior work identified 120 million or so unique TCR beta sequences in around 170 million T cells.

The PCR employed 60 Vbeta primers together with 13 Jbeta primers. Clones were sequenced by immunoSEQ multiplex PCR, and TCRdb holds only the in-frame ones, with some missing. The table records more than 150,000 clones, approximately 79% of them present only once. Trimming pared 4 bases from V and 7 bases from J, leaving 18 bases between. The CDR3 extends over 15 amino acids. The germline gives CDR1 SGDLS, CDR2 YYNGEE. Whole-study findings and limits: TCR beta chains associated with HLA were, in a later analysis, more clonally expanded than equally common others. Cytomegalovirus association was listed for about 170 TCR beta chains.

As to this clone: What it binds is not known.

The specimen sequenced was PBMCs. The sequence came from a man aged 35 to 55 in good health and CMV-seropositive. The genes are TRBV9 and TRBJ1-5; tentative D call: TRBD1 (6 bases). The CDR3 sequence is CASSPGPQGVQPQHF. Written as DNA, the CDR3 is TGTGCCAGCAGCCCCGGGCCACAGGGCGTACAGCCCCAGCATTTT. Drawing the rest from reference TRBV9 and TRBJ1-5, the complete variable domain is DSGVTQTPKHLITATGQRVTLRCSPRSGDLSVYWYQQSLDQGLQFLIQYYNGEERAKGNILERFSAQQFPDLHSELNLSSLELGDSALYFCASSPGPQGVQPQHFGDGTRLSIL.